These T cell receptor beta chains were read from a single sample in a study of cytomegalovirus exposure and HLA in healthy donors. Only in-frame clones appear in the TCRdb table, and some are missing; sequencing was by immunoSEQ multiplex PCR. The data show about 130,000 clones, with about 74% seen just once and around 5.5% held by the top ten. Input material: PBMCs. These receptors all stem from a woman between 45 and 65 years old in good health and CMV-seropositive. CDR3s include the opening cysteine and the closing phenylalanine or tryptophan. A D gene is named only where the DNA matches it firmly. Part of the rows lack a size; the others show once, few, many or a class for expanded clones.

size: .
J: TRBJ1-4
V: TRBV7-6
D: TRBD1
DNA: TGTGCCAGCAGCTTTGTGGAGGGGGCGGGTGAAAAACTGTTTTTT
CDR3: CASSFVEGAGEKLFF

size: .
J: TRBJ1-2
V: TRBV6-1
D: TRBD1
DNA: TGTGCCAGCAGAGGGACAGGGATACGTAAGGGCTACACCTTC
CDR3: CASRGTGIRKGYTF

size: .
J: TRBJ1-5
V: TRBV5-4
D: TRBD1
DNA: TGTGCCAGCAGCTTAGACAGGGACCAGCCCCAGCATTTT
CDR3: CASSLDRDQPQHF

size: .
J: TRBJ1-4
V: TRBV20-1
D: .
DNA: TGCAGTGCTAACTCCGGAGGAAAACTGTTTTTT
CDR3: CSANSGGKLFF

size: few
J: TRBJ2-5
V: TRBV7-9
D: .
DNA: TGTGCCAGCAGCTTAACTACAAGGGAGACCCAGTACTTC
CDR3: CASSLTTRETQYF

size: .
J: TRBJ2-3
V: TRBV7-7
D: TRBD2
DNA: TGTGCCAGCAGCCCCGGACTAGCAGATACGCAGTATTTT
CDR3: CASSPGLADTQYF

size: .
J: TRBJ1-3
V: TRBV5-4
D: TRBD1
DNA: TGTGCCAGCAGCGGACAGGGGCGCTCTGGAAACACCATATATTTT
CDR3: CASSGQGRSGNTIYF

size: .
J: TRBJ1-4
V: TRBV7-2
D: .
DNA: TGTGCCAGCAGCTTAGCGCGGCAGTTAAATGAAAAACTGTTTTTT
CDR3: CASSLARQLNEKLFF

size: .
J: TRBJ1-1
V: TRBV27
D: .
DNA: TGTGCCAGCAGTTTATCGGGGATAGGGGTCGACACTGAAGCTTTCTTT
CDR3: CASSLSGIGVDTEAFF

size: few
J: TRBJ2-5
V: TRBV5-6
D: .
DNA: TGTGCCAGCAGCTTGGACTACAAAGAGACCCAGTACTTC
CDR3: CASSLDYKETQYF

size: .
J: TRBJ1-6
V: TRBV7-2
D: TRBD1
DNA: TGTGCCAGCAGCTTACCAGGGGGCCCTTCACCCCTCCACTTT
CDR3: CASSLPGGPSPLHF

size: .
J: TRBJ2-5
V: TRBV10-3
D: TRBD1
DNA: TGTGCCATCAGTGAACCGACAGGGCCCACGTTAGAGACCCAGTACTTC
CDR3: CAISEPTGPTLETQYF

size: .
J: TRBJ1-1
V: TRBV6-5
D: .
DNA: TGTGCCAGCAGCCCCGAGGCTAGGGGGACTGAAGCTTTCTTT
CDR3: CASSPEARGTEAFF

size: .
J: TRBJ2-2
V: TRBV18
D: .
DNA: TGTGCCAGCTCAGCTCTACAGGGTGTGGACACCGGGGAGCTGTTTTTT
CDR3: CASSALQGVDTGELFF

size: .
J: TRBJ1-2
V: TRBV7-9
D: TRBD1
DNA: TGTGCCAGCAGCCCCCTGGACGGGGACAGCCCGAATAACTATGGCTACACCTTC
CDR3: CASSPLDGDSPNNYGYTF

size: .
J: TRBJ1-2
V: TRBV19
D: .
DNA: TGTGCCAGTAGTATAAGGTCCGGACGGACACCCTGGGGCTACACCTTC
CDR3: CASSIRSGRTPWGYTF